The 21 T cell receptor beta chains listed next were all sequenced from one sample in a study of blood T cell repertoires in COVID-19. The protocol was immunoSEQ multiplex PCR, while the TCRdb copy is restricted to in-frame clones and leaves out a portion. Of approximately 230,000 clones listed, nearly 90% are singletons. Sequences were obtained from peripheral blood. These receptor sequences come from a man younger than 30 with active or convalescent COVID-19.

The chain couples TRBV7-9 to TRBJ1-6, with 10 bases fitting TRBD1. CDR1 is SEHNR, CDR2 FQNEAQ, per germline (reference sequence). Losses at the gene ends were 6 bases for V and 7 bases for J; bases not matched to a gene: 3. The CDR3 length is 14 residues. The CDR3 region is CASSSGQGNSPLHF. The DNA of the CDR3 is TGTGCCAGCAGTTCGGGACAGGGGAATTCACCCCTCCACTTT.

This chain joins TRBV30 and TRBJ1-2; 7 bases match TRBD1. The CDR3 extends over 13 amino acids. The germline gives CDR1 GTSNPN, CDR2 SVGIG (reference sequence). The V and J ends lost 0 bases and 8 bases, in that order; junction bases with no gene match: 6. CDR3 region: CAWSVPGGYGYTF. The CDR3 DNA follows: TGTGCCTGGAGTGTCCCAGGGGGTTACGGCTACACCTTC.

The chain combines TRBV9 with TRBJ2-1; TRBD1 matches 8 bases. CDR1 and CDR2 from the germline V gene are SGDLS and YYNGEE. The ends lost 3 bases at V and 8 bases at J; junction bases unmatched: 13. CDR3 length: 16 residues. DNA for the CDR3: TGTGCCAGCAGCGAGTTCACAGGGGGGAATTGGGATGAGCAGTTCTTC. It yields the protein CASSEFTGGNWDEQFF.

The V call is TRBV4-3, the J call TRBJ1-6; perhaps TRBD1 as D (5 bases). V lost 0 bases, J lost 9 bases, and 12 bases lay in between. The CDR3 sequence is 15 residues long. Germline lookup yields CDR1 LGHNA and CDR2 YSLEER. The CDR3 protein is CASSQDPGVGSPLHF. The CDR3 DNA is TGCGCCAGCAGCCAAGATCCGGGGGTAGGTTCACCCCTCCACTTT.

This clone was seen a single time. The rearrangement joins TRBV5-1 to TRBJ1-3; tentatively, D is TRBD1 (6 bases). The CDR3 is made up of 14 amino acids. Trimming pared 4 bases from V and 2 bases from J, leaving 10 bases between. CDR1 and CDR2 from the germline V gene are SGHRS and YFSETQ. The CDR3 sequence: CASSVQGAGNTIYF. DNA for the CDR3: TGCGCCAGCAGCGTACAGGGCGCTGGAAACACCATATATTTT.

The chain is built from TRBV27 and TRBJ2-1; D might be TRBD2 (6 bases). The CDR3 runs to 15 residues. Between the trimmed V and J ends, which lost 5 bases and 0 bases, there was a span of 11 bases. The germline CDR1 and CDR2 sequences are MNHEY and SMNVEV (reference sequence). CDR3 sequence reads: CASSLLGSSYNEQFF. Written as DNA, the CDR3 is TGTGCCAGCAGTCTGCTCGGGAGCTCCTACAATGAGCAGTTCTTC.

V is TRBV7-8 and J is TRBJ2-1, with no clear D. Trimming took 5 bases from V and 2 from J, leaving 22 bases between them. CDR1 SGHVS and CDR2 FQNEAQ come from the germline V gene. The CDR3 totals 18 residues. The CDR3 nucleotides are TGTGCCAGCAGCCCTAAAGCTAGGATGAGGAGTACCTACAATGAGCAGTTCTTC. It is translated as CASSPKARMRSTYNEQFF.

The chain employs TRBV4-2 and TRBJ2-7; TRBD1 agrees at 11 bases. Germline CDR1 reads LGHNA; CDR2 reads YNFKEQ. V lost 4 bases, J lost 5 bases, and 4 bases stayed unmatched. This CDR3 is built from 14 residues. CDR3 in DNA: TGTGCCAGCAGCCCGCGGACAGGGGGCAACGAGCAGTACTTC. Its protein is CASSPRTGGNEQYF.

This sequence joins TRBV4-2 and TRBJ2-4, with 9 bases fitting TRBD2. The CDR3 extends over 17 amino acids. Germline CDR1 is LGHNA and CDR2 is YNFKEQ. V was pared by 1 base and J by 2 bases, with 6 bases of the junction left unmatched. CDR3: CASSQVEGTSTKNIQYF. In DNA, the CDR3 is TGTGCCAGCAGCCAAGTGGAAGGGACTAGCACCAAAAACATTCAGTACTTC.

V and J are TRBV6-5 and TRBJ1-3, with D unresolved. Trimming shortened V by 6 bases and J by 3 bases, and 12 bases separated the two germline ends. Germline values: CDR1 MNHEY, CDR2 SVGAGI. CDR3 length: 14 amino acids. The CDR3 nucleotides read TGTGCCAGCAGGATGGGAGAGATTGGAAACACCATATATTTT. Amino acids: CASRMGEIGNTIYF.

This clone has just a few counts. The chain is built from TRBV4-3 and TRBJ2-2; TRBD2 matches 11 bases. This CDR3 is 16 amino acids long. Trimming at V came to 1 base and at J to 7 bases, leaving 5 bases not matched to a gene. Germline assignment: CDR1 LGHNA and CDR2 YSLEER. In DNA, the CDR3 is TGCGCCAGCAGCCAAGTAGCGGGAGGGTCTGGCGGGGAGCTGTTTTTT. Its translation: CASSQVAGGSGGELFF.

The table lists this clone with a count of one. CDR3 nucleotides: TGTGCCAGCTCACCGGGACAGGGCTCAGATACGCAGTATTTT. It translates to CASSPGQGSDTQYF. The J gene is TRBJ2-3, the V gene TRBV18; 9 bases are a match to TRBD1. Trimming at V came to 3 bases and at J to 4 bases, leaving 2 bases not matched to a gene. Germline V gives CDR1 KGHSH, CDR2 LQKENI. The CDR3 extends over 14 amino acids.

The chain has TRBV29-1 and TRBJ2-1; no firm D call. V dropped 5 bases and J dropped 4 bases, with 12 bases sitting between them. This CDR3 is built from 13 residues. Germline V gene sequence: CDR1 SQVTM, CDR2 ANQGSEA. CDR3 loop: CSVWLPSYNEQFF. CDR3 bases: TGCAGCGTTTGGCTTCCCTCATACAATGAGCAGTTCTTC.

This clone was recorded once. This chain uses TRBV28 with TRBJ2-3, with 10 bases fitting TRBD2. The V and J ends lost 5 bases and 3 bases, in that order; junction bases with no gene match: 8. Per germline, CDR1 MDHEN and CDR2 SYDVKM. The length of the CDR3 is 16 residues. CDR3 nucleotide sequence: TGTGCCAGCAGTCTGCCGGGACTAGCGAGGACAGATACGCAGTATTTT. Translating gives CASSLPGLARTDTQYF.

This sequence joins TRBV19 and TRBJ1-2, with 8 bases identical to TRBD1. CDR3 length: 14 residues. Per the germline V gene, CDR1 is LNHDA and CDR2 is SQIVND (reference sequence). After removal of 5 bases from V and 8 bases from J, the junction contained 10 bases not matched to a gene. CDR3 protein: CASSSISGTGGYTF. The CDR3 DNA sequence: TGTGCCAGTAGTTCGATATCCGGGACAGGAGGCTACACCTTC.

A few counts support this clone. The genes are TRBV4-2 and TRBJ1-4; TRBD1 matches at 7 bases. V was clipped by 1 base and J by 0 bases; unmatched bases: 14. The CDR3 sequence is 20 residues long. The germline V gene has CDR1 LGHNA and CDR2 YNFKEQ. The DNA for the CDR3 is TGTGCCAGCAGCCAAGTGGTACGACAGGGACGGTCAGCAACTAATGAAAAACTGTTTTTT. This codes for CASSQVVRQGRSATNEKLFF.

The rearrangement links TRBV5-1 to TRBJ2-2, with 14 nucleotides matching TRBD2. Germline V CDR1 and CDR2: SGHRS, YFSETQ. The CDR3 has 16 amino acids. The junction had 2 bases not matched to a gene; V was cut back by 3 bases and J by 4 bases. The CDR3 sequence: CASSWGLAGATGELFF. CDR3 DNA sequence: TGCGCCAGCAGCTGGGGACTAGCGGGGGCCACCGGGGAGCTGTTTTTT.

The DNA for the CDR3 is TGTGCCAGTAAACCGACAGGGTCTGGAAACACCATATATTTT. It specifies CASKPTGSGNTIYF. This chain links TRBV19 with TRBJ1-3; 7 nucleotides match TRBD1. The CDR3 spans 14 residues. The germline V gene encodes CDR1 LNHDA and CDR2 SQIVND (reference sequence). V gave up 7 bases and J gave up 1 base; unmatched junction bases: 4.

J is TRBJ1-1 and V is TRBV9; D perhaps matches TRBD1 (5 bases). The CDR3 covers 14 residues. Trimming left V 3 bases short and J 2 bases short, with 11 bases between. Looked up from germline, CDR1 is SGDLS and CDR2 is YYNGEE. The CDR3 DNA sequence: TGTGCCAGCAGCGGGGGGAGGGACAACACTGAAGCTTTCTTT. Its protein is CASSGGRDNTEAFF.

V gene TRBV7-3 combines with J gene TRBJ2-2; D perhaps matches TRBD2 (5 bases). With 1 base removed from V and 3 bases from J, the gap between germline ends came to 9 bases. CDR1 and CDR2 (germline): SGHTA, FQGTGA. CDR3 length: 15 amino acids. The CDR3 sequence is CASSLMGVDTGELFF. CDR3 bases: TGTGCCAGCAGCTTAATGGGAGTTGACACCGGGGAGCTGTTTTTT.

The chain employs TRBV2 and TRBJ1-2, with 11 bases aligning to TRBD1. This CDR3 comprises 15 residues. Germline CDR1 and CDR2: SNHLY and FYNNEI. After removal of 6 bases from V and 2 bases from J, the junction contained 5 bases not matched to a gene. The CDR3 DNA follows: TGTGCCAGCAGCCGAGGACAGGGGGCAAACTATGGCTACACCTTC. Protein product: CASSRGQGANYGYTF.